This T cell receptor (beta chain) stems from a study of blood T cell repertoires in COVID-19 (dated by TCRdb to about 2020). The study in broad terms: Collaborator samples came from the United States, Italy and Spain and covered acute and convalescent phases of COVID-19. Deeply sampled blood TCRbeta repertoires from subjects exposed to, actively infected with, or recovered from COVID-19 were included in the dataset. HLA class I and class II types, where available, came from metadata supplied by the sample provider rather than from assay-based typing. Nearly every sample came with metadata listing a de-identified subject ID, COVID-19 status, age in years and sex. The material from the prospective study consisted of cDNA or gDNA derived from T cells, B-cell-depleted T cells, or PBMCs. Samples came from the ongoing ImmuneRACE study (first 160 participants) plus 1,254 subjects from 6 global collaborators. The repertoires were made available in a free public database intended to serve as a resource for research on the immune response to SARS-CoV-2. Broader findings and caveats from the paper: The quantity of clinical and demographic metadata differed by source and by participant and was supplied without curation.

TCRbeta CDR3 regions were amplified from genomic DNA using the immunoSEQ Assay, a bias-controlled multiplex PCR. As for the authors' bioinformatics: The number of nucleated cells in each sample was estimated by amplification of reference gene primers within the assay. To quantify the absolute abundance of each unique TCRbeta CDR3 rearrangement, sequence reads were collapsed and filtered. Productive Simpson clonality was computed per sample as the square root of Simpson's diversity index over productive rearrangements. The immuneACCESS repertoire file appears here via TCRdb, limited to in-frame rearrangements. These files lack a portion of the clones; in checked studies, under half of the deficit traces to unresolved V genes, and the cause of the others is not known. Clone size and the V and J calls come from that table; the DNA yielded D and trimming. In all, the sample holds a few hundred thousand clones, and around 92% of those were seen once. 2.9% of the sample lies in the top ten.

Enrolling through a virtual design, the prospective study's participants ranged in age from roughly 18 to 100 years and lived across 20 to 25 United States geographic areas. To assign participants to cohorts, the prospective study relied on clinical history that participants themselves reported in a screening survey and a study questionnaire. A participant counted as exposed if, within 2 weeks of entering the study, that participant had been in contact with someone who had a PCR-confirmed or clinician-diagnosed COVID-19 case. In the prospective study, mobile phlebotomists collected whole blood, serum and a nasopharyngeal or oropharyngeal swab from each participant. Over an approximately 2-month period, participants in the prospective study had the option of providing additional blood draws and questionnaires. Blood samples from the prospective study were shipped frozen or at room temperature prior to DNA extraction.

Details on this clone: Which antigen it targets is not known. Nothing much larger sits one base from this clone, and base qualities are not available.

The germline V end is reduced by 8 bases and the J end by 4 bases; junction bases left unmatched: 10. The CDR1 and CDR2 encoded by the germline V gene (reference sequence) are LNHDA and SQIVND. Measured from the cysteine to the phenylalanine, the CDR3 is 14 residues long. Only CDR3 DNA is held: 42 bases, read in frame from base 1. The sequencing input was PBMCs or T cells enriched from blood (not recorded which). This TCR came from a woman between 45 and 60 years old who had been exposed to COVID-19. This sequence uses TRBV19 and TRBJ1-2, with 7 bases aligning to TRBD1. The CDR3 sequence is CASRDSAGSYGYTF. The nucleotide sequence is TGTGCCAGTCGGGACAGCGCCGGAAGCTATGGCTACACCTTC.